Shown below are 22 T cell receptor beta chains from a single sample sequenced in a study of blood T cell repertoires in COVID-19. Profiled with immunoSEQ multiplex PCR; TCRdb holds only in-frame clones, not every one. The repertoire holds more than 90,000 clones, approximately 78% seen once, with under 8% in the top ten. Sample: peripheral blood. The origin of the receptors is a man between 70 and 80 years old with acute or convalescent COVID-19.

V and J are TRBV19 and TRBJ2-2; 9 bases align to TRBD2. The ends lost 3 bases at V and 5 bases at J; junction bases unmatched: 10. Germline assignment: CDR1 LNHDA and CDR2 SQIVND (reference sequence). This CDR3 is 17 amino acids long. CDR3 nucleotide sequence: TGTGCCAGTAGTATTATCGCGGGGGGGCGGCGAACCGGGGAGCTGTTTTTT. This translates into CASSIIAGGRRTGELFF.

Points on this clone: Other DNA sequences in this sample translate to the same CDR3. V is TRBV6-5 and J is TRBJ2-1; TRBD1 agrees at 9 bases. The CDR3 has 15 residues. V lost 2 bases and J lost 10; bases outside the gene matches: 9. Germline CDR1 reads MNHEY; CDR2 reads SVGAGI. CDR3 in DNA: TGTGCCAGCAGTTACCCAGGGACAGGGAAAAACGAGCAGTTCTTC. This translates into CASSYPGTGKNEQFF.

About this clone: The junction differs from germline at one of its ends, possibly a read error. The V call is TRBV11-2, the J call TRBJ2-2, with TRBD1 matching over 8 bases. The CDR3 runs 17 residues. Germline loops: CDR1 SGHAT, CDR2 FQNNGV. CDR3 region: CASTLVGGTGNTGELFF. The CDR3 nucleotides read TGTGCCAGCACCTTAGTGGGTGGGACAGGGAACACCGGGGAGCTGTTTTTT.

The chain uses TRBV18 and TRBJ2-7, with 7 nucleotides matching TRBD1. CDR1 KGHSH and CDR2 LQKENI come from the germline V gene. This CDR3 has 17 amino acids. The V segment lost 4 bases and the J segment 4 bases; nucleotides outside the gene matches: 16. CDR3 sequence: CASSLPGQTTGKYEQYF. The CDR3 DNA sequence: TGTGCCAGCTCACTGCCGGGACAGACCACTGGGAAGTACGAGCAGTACTTC.

V is TRBV19 and J is TRBJ1-2; 10 bases agree with TRBD1. Germline CDR1 reads LNHDA; CDR2 reads SQIVND (reference sequence). The CDR3 totals 14 residues. The junction had 5 bases not matched to a gene; V was cut back by 7 bases and J by 3 bases. The chain's CDR3 is CASTRDRGYYGYTF. The DNA for the CDR3 is TGTGCCAGTACCCGGGACAGGGGCTACTATGGCTACACCTTC.

CDR3 in DNA: TGTGCCAGCAGAGGGGGGGACGTCTATGGCTACACCTTC. It specifies CASRGGDVYGYTF. This chain uses TRBV6-5 with TRBJ1-2, with D maybe TRBD1 (6 bases). The CDR3 is made up of 13 amino acids. Germline assignment: CDR1 MNHEY and CDR2 SVGAGI. Trimming removed 6 bases from V and 4 bases from J, with 12 bases in between.

A word on this clone: The same CDR3 also results from other DNA sequences found in this sample. The rearrangement joins TRBV12-3 or TRBV12-4 to TRBJ1-3, with D uncertain. The CDR3 has 13 residues. Trimming pared 3 bases from V and 0 bases from J, leaving 3 bases between. CDR3 protein: CASSFSSGNTIYF. The CDR3 DNA follows: TGTGCCAGCAGTTTCAGCTCTGGAAACACCATATATTTT.

This clone appeared a few times. The chain couples TRBV6-5 to TRBJ1-2; D is uncertain. This CDR3 spans 13 amino acids. Trimming left V 5 bases short and J 4 bases short, with 11 bases between. Germline-derived CDR1 and CDR2 are MNHEY and SVGAGI. The CDR3 protein is CASSPTRSYGYTF. The CDR3 region has the DNA TGTGCCAGCAGTCCCACGCGGTCCTATGGCTACACCTTC.

Here the CDR3 DNA reads TGTGCCAGCAGCTCAACTAGCGGGAGGACCCCCATCGGGGAGCTGTTTTTT. Translating gives CASSSTSGRTPIGELFF. The rearrangement joins TRBV7-3 to TRBJ2-2; 12 nucleotides agree with TRBD2. V gave up 4 bases and J gave up 7 bases; unmatched junction bases: 10. The germline V gene encodes CDR1 SGHTA and CDR2 FQGTGA. The CDR3 is made up of 17 amino acids.

V gene TRBV9 combines with J gene TRBJ2-2; perhaps TRBD2 as D (6 bases). V lost 0 bases, J lost 2 bases, and 8 bases lay in between. This CDR3 has 15 residues. The germline V gene has CDR1 SGDLS and CDR2 YYNGEE. The CDR3 loop is CASSVGGVNTGELFF. The CDR3 region has the DNA TGTGCCAGCAGCGTAGGCGGGGTTAACACCGGGGAGCTGTTTTTT. Drawing the rest from reference TRBV9 and TRBJ2-2, the complete variable domain is DSGVTQTPKHLITATGQRVTLRCSPRSGDLSVYWYQQSLDQGLQFLIQYYNGEERAKGNILERFSAQQFPDLHSELNLSSLELGDSALYFCASSVGGVNTGELFFGEGSRLTVL.

The chain couples TRBV19 to TRBJ1-5; 7 positions match TRBD1. J gave up 0 bases and V 5 bases, and 13 bases lay outside the gene matches. CDR1 LNHDA and CDR2 SQIVND come from the germline V gene (reference sequence). This CDR3 comprises 18 residues. The CDR3, as DNA: TGTGCCAGTAGTTCGCCCCCCGGGACAGACTATAGCAATCAGCCCCAGCATTTT. Translating gives CASSSPPGTDYSNQPQHF.

The CDR3 DNA sequence: TGTGCCAGCAGGGGACAGGGGGCGAAGGCCAAAAACATTCAGTACTTC. Its protein product is CASRGQGAKAKNIQYF. The chain couples TRBV2 to TRBJ2-4; 12 nucleotides line up with TRBD1. The CDR3 runs 16 residues. The germline V gene has CDR1 SNHLY and CDR2 FYNNEI. Losses at the gene ends were 6 bases for V and 1 base for J; bases not matched to a gene: 4.

The V and J genes are TRBV7-2 and TRBJ1-2; unclear D gene. CDR1 is SGHTA, CDR2 FQGNSA, per germline. The V and J ends lost 2 bases and 5 bases respectively, with 9 bases between them. The CDR3 length is 13 residues. The CDR3 coding sequence is TGTGCCAGCAGCTTACCGGGAGTTTATGGCTACACCTTC. Protein sequence: CASSLPGVYGYTF. Together with reference TRBV7-2 and TRBJ1-2, the CDR3 gives the full variable domain: GAGVSQSPSNKVTEKGKDVELRCDPISGHTALYWYRQSLGQGLEFLIYFQGNSAPDKSGLPSDRFSAERTGGSVSTLTIQRTQQEDSAVYLCASSLPGVYGYTFGSGTRLTVV.

The chain has TRBV5-1 and TRBJ2-3; 7 bases fit TRBD1. V was pared by 4 bases and J by 3 bases, with 8 bases of the junction left unmatched. The germline CDR1 and CDR2 sequences are SGHRS and YFSETQ. The CDR3 spans 15 residues. CDR3 nucleotide sequence: TGCGCCAGCAGCAGAGCTGGGACAGAAACAGATACGCAGTATTTT. Protein: CASSRAGTETDTQYF.

This chain links TRBV4-1 with TRBJ1-5; D call uncertain. V was shortened by 0 bases and J by 9 bases, with 9 bases between the two germline ends. This CDR3 region has 13 residues. Germline-derived CDR1 and CDR2 are MGHRA and YSYEKL. CDR3 sequence: CASSQEPAGPQHF. The CDR3 region has the DNA TGCGCCAGCAGCCAAGAGCCGGCGGGGCCCCAGCATTTT.

This clone was recorded only once. The CDR3 DNA sequence: TGTGCCAGCAGTTCCAACCCGGGACAACATGGCTACACCTTC. Protein: CASSSNPGQHGYTF. This rearrangement joins TRBV28 to TRBJ1-2, with D possibly TRBD1 on 6 matching bases. Germline loops: CDR1 MDHEN, CDR2 SYDVKM. With 4 bases removed from V and 6 bases from J, the gap between germline ends came to 15 bases. This CDR3 has 14 residues.

The chain employs TRBV28 and TRBJ1-1, with 7 bases fitting TRBD1. J gave up 4 bases and V 1 base, and 12 bases lay outside the gene matches. The CDR3 runs to 17 residues. Germline assignment: CDR1 MDHEN and CDR2 SYDVKM. The CDR3 is CASSLFGRGPRGTEAFF. In DNA form, the CDR3 reads TGTGCCAGCAGTTTATTCGGGAGGGGGCCTAGGGGCACTGAAGCTTTCTTT.

This rearrangement joins TRBV29-1 to TRBJ1-2, with 7 bases identical to TRBD1. CDR3 length equals 13 residues. Germline-derived CDR1 and CDR2 are SQVTM and ANQGSEA. With 1 base clipped from V and 7 bases from J, the junction kept 6 bases outside the gene matches. CDR3 sequence reads: CSVEGQGAPGYTF. In nucleotides, the CDR3 is TGCAGCGTTGAAGGACAGGGAGCGCCTGGCTACACCTTC.

The V and J genes are TRBV28 and TRBJ2-7; 9 bases are shared with TRBD1. Trimming cost V 7 bases and J 9 bases; bases outside gene matches: 10. The CDR3 runs to 13 residues. Germline assignment: CDR1 MDHEN and CDR2 SYDVKM. As DNA, the CDR3 is TGTGCCAGCACTCTGGGGACAGGGATCCCGCAGTACTTC. As protein: CASTLGTGIPQYF.

The chain recombines TRBV3-1 (or the pseudogene TRBV3-2) with TRBJ1-1; TRBD1 agrees at 10 bases. The CDR3 loop spans 14 amino acids. CDR1 LGHDT and CDR2 YNNKEL come from the germline V gene (reference sequence). The V and J ends lost 5 bases and 4 bases, in that order; junction bases with no gene match: 4. CDR3 in amino acids: CASSARDRGTEAFF. In DNA form, the CDR3 reads TGTGCCAGCAGCGCCCGGGACAGGGGCACTGAAGCTTTCTTT.

This clone is a singleton in its sample. The V call is TRBV27, the J call TRBJ1-2; 7 bases are a match to TRBD1. The length of the CDR3 is 13 residues. Germline V gene sequence: CDR1 MNHEY, CDR2 SMNVEV (reference sequence). V dropped 5 bases and J dropped 5; count of bases not matched to a gene: 5. The chain's CDR3 is CASSQQGKYGYTF. CDR3 nucleotides: TGTGCCAGCAGTCAACAGGGGAAATATGGCTACACCTTC.

This clone turned up a few times. This chain uses TRBV7-2 with TRBJ1-1; TRBD1 might be the D (5 bases). The V and J ends lost 2 bases and 7 bases respectively, with 11 bases between them. Germline CDR1 is SGHTA and CDR2 is FQGNSA. CDR3 size: 13 residues. The CDR3 sequence is CASSLWGGNEAFF. The CDR3 DNA reads TGTGCCAGCAGCTTATGGGGGGGTAATGAAGCTTTCTTT.